This T cell receptor beta chain emerged from a study of CD8+ T cells in alopecia areata. Isolated RNA was reverse transcribed into cDNA used as the sequencing template. Generated by immunoSEQ multiplex PCR, the TCRdb table keeps only in-frame clones and is missing some. Among about 120,000 clones listed, 53% were seen once. Documented treatment: oral pan-JAK inhibitor, 5-10 mg twice daily. The CDR3 extends over 15 amino acids. The V and J ends lost 6 bases and 7 bases respectively, with 18 bases between them. CDR1 is MNHNY, CDR2 SVGAGI, per germline (reference sequence). The chain recombines TRBV6-6 with TRBJ1-4; D may be TRBD1 (5 bases). Material: CD4+ T cells sorted from blood, obtained at week 4, from a patient treated with tofacitinib. The clonotype was recovered from a human donor with alopecia areata. The CDR3 reads CASSRNQGVGEKLFF. CDR3 DNA: TGTGCCAGCAGCCGGAATCAGGGAGTGGGTGAAAAACTGTTTTTT.